This T cell receptor (beta chain) was retrieved from a study of blood T cell repertoires in COVID-19. Trimming removed 7 bases from V and 3 bases from J; junction bases left unmatched: 11. There are 16 residues in the CDR3. CDR1 is MDHEN, CDR2 SYDVKM, per germline. Some clones are missing from TCRdb's copy, which holds only in-frame ones; the method was immunoSEQ multiplex PCR. The table records about 150,000 clones, approximately 84% of them present only once. Material: peripheral blood. This receptor was identified in a woman over 75 with COVID-19, enrolled during active disease. V and J are TRBV28 and TRBJ1-4; 7 bases map to TRBD1. CDR3 region: CASTSGGAGANEKLFF. CDR3 DNA sequence: TGTGCCAGCACCTCAGGGGGAGCCGGGGCTAATGAAAAACTGTTTTTT.